Each of the 13 T cell receptor beta chains below was sequenced from the same sample in a study of OX40 agonist ivuxolimab in advanced cancers. TCRdb's copy holds only in-frame clones and misses some; the assay was immunoSEQ multiplex PCR. The data contain approximately 89,000 clones, 80% to 90% of them singletons. Sample: CD4+ or CD8+ T cells sorted from blood, taken in a trial of the OX40 agonist ivuxolimab. Every receptor here comes from an adult with an advanced solid tumor such as melanoma, head and neck, liver or kidney cancer.

This clone is a singleton in its sample. The V gene is TRBV9, the J gene TRBJ2-5; TRBD1 matches at 7 bases. The V and J ends lost 3 bases and 3 bases, in that order; junction bases with no gene match: 8. CDR1 and CDR2 (germline): SGDLS, YYNGEE. The length of the CDR3 is 15 residues. The CDR3 region has the DNA TGTGCCAGCAGCGCCCGGGACAGATACAAAGAGACCCAGTACTTC. It yields the protein CASSARDRYKETQYF.

The rearrangement links TRBV10-3 to TRBJ1-5; D remains ambiguous. Germline V CDR1 and CDR2: ENHRY, SYGVKD. V was pared by 0 bases and J by 11 bases, with 8 bases between. The CDR3 sequence is 12 residues long. CDR3 nucleotides: TGTGCCATCAGTGAGTCGAAGGGAGCCCAGCATTTT. It codes for CAISESKGAQHF.

V gene TRBV5-1 combines with J gene TRBJ2-1; D gene unclear. Germline lookup yields CDR1 SGHRS and CDR2 YFSETQ. The CDR3 has 14 residues. The germline V and J ends were trimmed by 0 bases and 6 bases, with 10 bases remaining between them. CDR3: CASSLVVVSNEQFF. In DNA, the CDR3 is TGCGCCAGCAGCTTGGTGGTAGTAAGCAATGAGCAGTTCTTC.

The chain employs TRBV29-1 and TRBJ2-2; D remains unclear. Germline-derived CDR1 and CDR2 are SQVTM and ANQGSEA. This CDR3 comprises 15 residues. The V end was cut by 1 base, the J end by 5 bases, with 14 bases between. The CDR3 here is CSVEGAASRTGELFF. DNA of the CDR3: TGCAGCGTTGAAGGTGCGGCCAGTCGAACCGGGGAGCTGTTTTTT.

V and J are TRBV18 and TRBJ2-7, with 12 bases matching TRBD2. Germline V lookup: CDR1 KGHSH, CDR2 LQKENI. V was clipped by 6 bases and J by 1 base; unmatched bases: 4. The CDR3 covers 15 residues. The CDR3 DNA sequence: TGTGCCAGCTCCCCGGGACTAGCGGGTTCCTACGAGCAGTACTTC. It specifies CASSPGLAGSYEQYF. The full variable domain, its missing parts supplied by reference TRBV18 and TRBJ2-7, is NAGVMQNPRHLVRRRGQEARLRCSPMKGHSHVYWYRQLPEEGLKFMVYLQKENIIDESGMPKERFSAEFPKEGPSILRIQQVVRGDSAAYFCASSPGLAGSYEQYFGPGTRLTVT.

V is TRBV7-9 and J is TRBJ1-4; D gene ambiguous. Trimming took 5 bases from V and 5 from J, leaving 15 bases between them. CDR1 is SEHNR and CDR2 is FQNEAQ in the germline V gene (reference sequence). The CDR3 has 15 residues. Written as DNA, the CDR3 is TGTGCCAGCAGCCCGAATCCGGGATGGAATGAAAAACTGTTTTTT. It is translated as CASSPNPGWNEKLFF. The full variable domain, its missing parts supplied by reference TRBV7-9 and TRBJ1-4, is DTGVSQNPRHKITKRGQNVTFRCDPISEHNRLYWYRQTLGQGPEFLTYFQNEAQLEKSRLLSDRFSAERPKGSFSTLEIQRTEQGDSAMYLCASSPNPGWNEKLFFGSGTQLSVL.

The chain joins TRBV19 to TRBJ1-1, with 11 bases lining up with TRBD1. J gave up 10 bases and V 8 bases, and 3 bases lay outside the gene matches. The germline V gene encodes CDR1 LNHDA and CDR2 SQIVND (reference sequence). The CDR3 has 11 amino acids. In DNA, the CDR3 is TGTGCCAGTGAGGACAGGGGGCCAGCTTTCTTT. Its protein product is CASEDRGPAFF.

This clone was observed a single time. The V gene is TRBV11-3, the J gene TRBJ2-3, with D unclear. This CDR3 comprises 14 residues. Trimming took off 1 base at V and 2 bases at J, with 7 bases between the two ends. Per the germline V gene, CDR1 is SGHNT and CDR2 is YENEEA. CDR3 in DNA: TGTGCCAGCAGCTTAGGCAGTCTCACAGATACGCAGTATTTT. This codes for CASSLGSLTDTQYF.

This sequence joins TRBV28 and TRBJ1-5; weak D call: TRBD1 (5 bases). Trimming left V 6 bases short and J 4 bases short, with 16 bases between. The germline gives CDR1 MDHEN, CDR2 SYDVKM. The CDR3 spans 15 residues. CDR3 sequence (DNA): TGTGCCAGCAGCTCGGGGACCAACCCAAATCAGCCCCAGCATTTT. It yields the protein CASSSGTNPNQPQHF.

The chain uses TRBV30 and TRBJ1-3; a weak D match, TRBD1 (6 bases). The CDR3 runs to 16 residues. V lost 0 bases and J 0 bases, leaving 12 bases between the germline ends. The germline gives CDR1 GTSNPN, CDR2 SVGIG (reference sequence). The CDR3 sequence is CAWSVPIRGSGNTIYF. CDR3 DNA: TGTGCCTGGAGTGTACCTATCAGGGGCTCTGGAAACACCATATATTTT.

This chain uses TRBV13 with TRBJ2-3; the D gene is possibly TRBD1 (5 bases). Trimming removed 5 bases at V and 1 base at J, with 7 bases between. The CDR3 is made up of 13 amino acids. Germline CDR1 and CDR2: PRHDT and FYEKMQ (reference sequence). The CDR3 sequence is CASSPQGTDTQYF. For the CDR3, the DNA is TGTGCCAGCAGCCCACAGGGCACAGATACGCAGTATTTT.

The V gene is TRBV19, the J gene TRBJ1-5; maybe TRBD1 (6 bases). The CDR3 length is 13 residues. Germline-derived CDR1 and CDR2 are LNHDA and SQIVND (reference sequence). The V gene lost 3 bases and the J gene lost 6 bases, with 9 bases spanning the gap. CDR3: CASSMKDSQPQHF. DNA of the CDR3: TGTGCCAGTAGTATGAAGGACAGTCAGCCCCAGCATTTT.

The chain joins TRBV27 to TRBJ2-3; 8 nucleotides align to TRBD2. Germline CDR1 reads MNHEY; CDR2 reads SMNVEV (reference sequence). J lost 2 bases, V lost 6 bases, and 10 bases had no gene match. The CDR3 spans 16 residues. This chain's CDR3 is CASSPRGGRATDTQYF. The CDR3 DNA reads as TGTGCCAGCAGCCCCCGGGGGGGGAGGGCCACAGATACGCAGTATTTT.